The clone carrying this T cell receptor (beta chain) appeared once. Its antigen remains unknown. These data originate in a study of T cell responses to AZD1222 COVID-19 vaccine. Study observations and caveats: Repertoires were obtained solely post-peak T cell response. Donors, mostly white British, included more females; clonal diversity was possibly underestimated. Just a handful of AZD1222 recipients tested seropositive at baseline.

This table comes from immunoSEQ multiplex PCR, and its TCRdb copy is limited to in-frame clones, with some not included. The sample shows 120,000 to 150,000 clones, roughly nine tenths of them seen only once. The CDR3 covers 13 residues. V lost 7 bases, J lost 5 bases, and 14 bases lay in between. The germline V gene encodes CDR1 LNHDA and CDR2 SQIVND (reference sequence). Here the sequenced sample was peripheral blood, taken 28 days after the second AZD1222 dose. This receptor was identified in an adult who received the AZD1222 COVID-19 vaccine. The chain couples TRBV19 to TRBJ1-2; the D gene is possibly TRBD1 (6 bases). CDR3 protein: CASTTMRGYGYTF. The CDR3, as DNA: TGTGCCAGTACTACCATGAGGGGGTATGGCTACACCTTC.